This TCR beta chain was identified during a study of cytomegalovirus exposure and HLA in healthy donors. PCR employed 60 Vbeta and 13 Jbeta primers. Sequencing was performed with immunoSEQ multiplex PCR; in TCRdb, only in-frame clones are kept and a portion is missing. The sample has around 130,000 clones, just under 80% seen once. Per the germline V gene, CDR1 is SNHLY and CDR2 is FYNNEI. The trim removed 5 bases at V and 1 base at J, leaving 10 bases unmatched. The CDR3 extends over 17 amino acids. The sequence was collected from a young man in good health and CMV-seronegative. The sample taken for sequencing was PBMCs. The V gene is TRBV2, the J gene TRBJ2-3, with 9 bases aligning to TRBD2. The CDR3 DNA reads as TGTGCCAGCAGTAGAATGGCGGGGGGGCTCCGCACAGATACGCAGTATTTT. As protein: CASSRMAGGLRTDTQYF. The whole variable domain, remainder taken from reference TRBV2 and TRBJ2-3, is EPEVTQTPSHQVTQMGQEVILRCVPISNHLYFYWYRQILGQKVEFLVSFYNNEISEKSEIFDDQFSVERPDGSNFTLKIRSTKLEDSAMYFCASSRMAGGLRTDTQYFGPGTRLTVL.